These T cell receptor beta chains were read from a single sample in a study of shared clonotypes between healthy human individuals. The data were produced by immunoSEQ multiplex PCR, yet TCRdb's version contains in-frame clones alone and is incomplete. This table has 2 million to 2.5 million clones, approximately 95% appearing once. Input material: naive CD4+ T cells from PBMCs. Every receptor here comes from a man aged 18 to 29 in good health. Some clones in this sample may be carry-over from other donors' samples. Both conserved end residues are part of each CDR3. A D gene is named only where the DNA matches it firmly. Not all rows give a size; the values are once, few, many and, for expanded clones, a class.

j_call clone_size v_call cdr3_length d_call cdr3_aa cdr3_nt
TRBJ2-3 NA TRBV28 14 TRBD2 CASSTSGSTDTQYF TGTGCCAGCAGTACTAGCGGGAGTACAGATACGCAGTATTTT
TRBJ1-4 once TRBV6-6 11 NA CASSSGEKLFF TGTGCCAGCAGTTCGGGGGAAAAACTGTTTTTT
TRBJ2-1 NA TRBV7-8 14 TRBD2 CASSLGLAGDEQFF TGTGCCAGCAGCCTCGGACTAGCGGGAGACGAGCAGTTCTTC
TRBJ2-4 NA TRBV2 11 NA CASSVRLSLYF TGTGCCAGCAGTGTAAGGCTTTCTCTGTACTTC
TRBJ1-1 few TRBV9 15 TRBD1 CASSTQGAKNTEAFF TGTGCCAGCAGCACCCAGGGGGCCAAGAACACTGAAGCTTTCTTT
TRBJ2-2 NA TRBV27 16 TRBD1 CASSFDRGRHTGELFF TGTGCCAGCAGTTTCGACAGGGGGCGCCACACCGGGGAGCTGTTTTTT
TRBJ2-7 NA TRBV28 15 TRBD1 CASSRDRERTYEQYF TGTGCCAGCAGTCGGGACAGGGAGCGTACCTACGAGCAGTACTTC
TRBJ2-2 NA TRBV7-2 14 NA CASSKDLNTGELFF TGTGCCAGCAGCAAGGACTTAAACACCGGGGAGCTGTTTTTT
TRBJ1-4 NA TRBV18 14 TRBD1 CASSPGQGNEKLFF TGTGCCAGCTCACCGGGACAGGGAAATGAAAAACTGTTTTTT
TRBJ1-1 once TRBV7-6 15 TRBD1 CASSLEGAGNTEAFF TGTGCCAGCAGCTTAGAGGGGGCTGGGAACACTGAAGCTTTCTTT
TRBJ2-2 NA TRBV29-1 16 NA CSALKSGKSNTGELFF TGCAGCGCCCTTAAATCAGGGAAATCGAACACCGGGGAGCTGTTTTTT
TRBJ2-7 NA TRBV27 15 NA CASRPRPGTSYEQYF TGTGCCAGCAGGCCCCGGCCAGGGACCTCCTACGAGCAGTACTTC
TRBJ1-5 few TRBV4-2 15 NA CASSQDQGRYQPQHF TGTGCCAGCAGCCAAGATCAGGGGCGGTATCAGCCCCAGCATTTT
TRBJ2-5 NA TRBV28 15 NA CASSLETSSQETQYF TGTGCCAGCAGTTTAGAAACTAGCAGTCAAGAGACCCAGTACTTC
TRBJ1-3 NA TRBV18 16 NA CASSPAQLSSGNTIYF TGTGCCAGCTCACCTGCCCAGCTGAGCTCTGGAAACACCATATATTTT
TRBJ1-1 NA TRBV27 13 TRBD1 CATKDRVNTEAFF TGTGCCACCAAAGACAGGGTAAACACTGAAGCTTTCTTT
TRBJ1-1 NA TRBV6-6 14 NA CASSYAPGYAEAFF TGTGCCAGCAGTTACGCTCCAGGGTACGCTGAAGCTTTCTTT
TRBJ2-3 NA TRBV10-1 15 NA CASSDLARPPDTQYF TGCGCCAGCAGTGACCTTGCCCGACCGCCAGATACGCAGTATTTT
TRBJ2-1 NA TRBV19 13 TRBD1 CASGQGRVNEQFF TGTGCCAGCGGACAGGGGAGGGTCAATGAGCAGTTCTTC
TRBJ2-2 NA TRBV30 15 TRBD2 CAWRRLAGFTGELFF TGTGCCTGGAGAAGACTAGCGGGATTCACCGGGGAGCTGTTTTTT
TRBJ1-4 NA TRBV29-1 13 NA CSAAGTQREKLFF TGCAGCGCCGCCGGGACACAAAGGGAAAAACTGTTTTTT
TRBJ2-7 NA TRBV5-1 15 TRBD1 CASSSSGTASYEQYF TGCGCCAGCAGCTCCTCCGGGACAGCCAGCTACGAGCAGTACTTC
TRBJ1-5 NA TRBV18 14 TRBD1 CASSPAGTGFAQHF TGTGCCAGCTCACCAGCCGGGACAGGTTTTGCCCAGCATTTT
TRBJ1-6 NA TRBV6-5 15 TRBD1 CASRPGTGANSPLHF TGTGCCAGCAGACCCGGGACAGGTGCTAATTCACCCCTCCACTTT
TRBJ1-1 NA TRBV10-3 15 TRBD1 CAISETGQVGTEAFF TGTGCCATCAGTGAGACCGGACAGGTGGGCACTGAAGCTTTCTTT
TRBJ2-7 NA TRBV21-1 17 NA CASSSPDTGIYVCEQYF NA